A single sample gave rise to the 10 T cell receptor beta chains below, sequenced in a study of cytomegalovirus exposure and HLA in healthy donors. PCR primers comprised 60 Vbeta and 13 Jbeta primers. TCRdb's copy holds only in-frame clones and misses some; the assay was immunoSEQ multiplex PCR. The repertoire holds 76,000 or so clones, 73% seen once, with approximately 16% in the top ten. The sequencing sample was made of PBMCs. The receptors derive from a woman aged 40 to 50 in good health and CMV-seropositive.

J is TRBJ1-2 and V is TRBV19; no firm D call. Germline-derived CDR1 and CDR2 are LNHDA and SQIVND (reference sequence). Trimming removed 2 bases at V and 8 bases at J, with 15 bases between. The CDR3 is made up of 14 amino acids. The CDR3 DNA sequence: TGTGCCAGTAGTATATACCCGGGAACTTTAGGCTACACCTTC. Translating it yields CASSIYPGTLGYTF.

V and J are TRBV18 and TRBJ1-1; D is ambiguous. Germline CDR1 reads KGHSH; CDR2 reads LQKENI. Trimming removed 2 bases from V and 1 base from J, with 14 bases in between. The CDR3 sequence is 16 residues long. The CDR3 region is CASSPTRVKGNTEAFF. The CDR3 nucleotides read TGTGCCAGCTCACCAACGAGGGTTAAAGGGAACACTGAAGCTTTCTTT.

V usage is TRBV27 and J usage is TRBJ2-1, with D possibly matching TRBD2 (5 bases). Germline loops: CDR1 MNHEY, CDR2 SMNVEV (reference sequence). CDR3 length: 15 amino acids. The V end lost 1 base, the J end lost 0 bases, and 7 bases lay between the germline ends. The CDR3 DNA sequence: TGTGCCAGCAGTTTATTGGGGAGCTCCTACAATGAGCAGTTCTTC. Translation: CASSLLGSSYNEQFF.

The gene calls are TRBV9 and TRBJ2-3; D may be TRBD1 (6 bases). The germline CDR1 and CDR2 sequences are SGDLS and YYNGEE. V gave up 6 bases and J gave up 2 bases, with 13 bases separating them. The CDR3 covers 14 residues. CDR3 nucleotides: TGTGCCAGCACCCTAGGGGGAAACACAGATACGCAGTATTTT. This encodes CASTLGGNTDTQYF.

The V call is TRBV4-3, the J call TRBJ2-3; D uncertain. Germline assignment: CDR1 LGHNA and CDR2 YSLEER. This CDR3 has 16 residues. Between the trimmed V and J ends, which lost 1 base and 4 bases, there was a span of 15 bases. The CDR3 loop is CASSQGHSMGSDTQYF. CDR3 nucleotides: TGCGCCAGCAGCCAAGGACACAGCATGGGTTCAGATACGCAGTATTTT.

The rearrangement joins TRBV6-4 to TRBJ2-1; 9 nucleotides line up with TRBD2. Looked up from germline, CDR1 is MRHNA and CDR2 is SNTAGT. The CDR3 contains 15 residues. V was pared by 3 bases and J by 10 bases, with 10 bases of the junction left unmatched. CDR3: CASSESGGSGGEQFF. CDR3 DNA sequence: TGTGCCAGCAGTGAGAGCGGGGGGTCTGGAGGGGAGCAGTTCTTC.

V is TRBV27 and J is TRBJ2-5; D unclear. CDR1 and CDR2 (germline): MNHEY, SMNVEV (reference sequence). Trimming cost V 6 bases and J 1 base, with 15 bases left between them. This CDR3 contains 15 residues. This CDR3 reads CASSQSWQAQETQYF. The CDR3 DNA sequence: TGTGCCAGCAGCCAATCTTGGCAGGCCCAAGAGACCCAGTACTTC.

This chain connects TRBV15 to TRBJ2-5, with TRBD2 matching 9 bases. CDR1 and CDR2 from the germline V gene are LNHNV and YYDKDF (reference sequence). The CDR3 spans 17 residues. V trimming: 1 base; J trimming: 5 bases; junction bases outside the gene matches: 11. The DNA of the CDR3 is TGTGCCACCAGCAGAGTTAGCGGGGGTGGATCGGGGGAGACCCAGTACTTC. This encodes CATSRVSGGGSGETQYF. The variable domain in full, with the rest retrieved from reference TRBV15 and TRBJ2-5, is DAMVIQNPRYQVTQFGKPVTLSCSQTLNHNVMYWYQQKSSQAPKLLFHYYDKDFNNEADTPDNFQSRRPNTSFCFLDIRSPGLGDTAMYLCATSRVSGGGSGETQYFGPGTRLLVL.

The chain has TRBV27 and TRBJ2-7; 10 bases match TRBD2. V trimming: 8 bases; J trimming: 2 bases; junction bases outside the gene matches: 3. There are 13 residues in the CDR3. Per the germline V gene, CDR1 is MNHEY and CDR2 is SMNVEV (reference sequence). The DNA of the CDR3 is TGTGCCAGCTGGGGGACTAGCGCCTACGAGCAGTACTTC. Translation: CASWGTSAYEQYF.

The genes are TRBV5-1 and TRBJ2-3; no reliable D call. V was trimmed by 2 bases and J by 6 bases, leaving 10 bases between them. Germline lookup yields CDR1 SGHRS and CDR2 YFSETQ. The CDR3 contains 13 residues. CDR3 nucleotides: TGCGCCAGCAGCTTCGACGAGGCGGATACGCAGTATTTT. Protein sequence: CASSFDEADTQYF.